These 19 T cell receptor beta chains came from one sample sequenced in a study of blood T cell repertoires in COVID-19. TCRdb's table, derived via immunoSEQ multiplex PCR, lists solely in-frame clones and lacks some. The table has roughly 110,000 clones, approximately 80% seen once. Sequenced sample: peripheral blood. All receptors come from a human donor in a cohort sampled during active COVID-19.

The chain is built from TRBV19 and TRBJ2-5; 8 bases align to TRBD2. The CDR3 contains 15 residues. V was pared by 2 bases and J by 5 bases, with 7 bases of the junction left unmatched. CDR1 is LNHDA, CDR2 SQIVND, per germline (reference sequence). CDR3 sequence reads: CASSIRSGGLETQYF. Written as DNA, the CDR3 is TGTGCCAGTAGTATAAGGTCGGGGGGGCTTGAGACCCAGTACTTC.

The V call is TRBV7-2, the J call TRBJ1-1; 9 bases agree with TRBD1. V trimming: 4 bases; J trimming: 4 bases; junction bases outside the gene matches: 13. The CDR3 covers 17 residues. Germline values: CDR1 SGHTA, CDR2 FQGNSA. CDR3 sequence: CASSSIPTGGASTEAFF. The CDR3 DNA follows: TGTGCCAGCAGCTCCATACCGACAGGGGGGGCGAGCACTGAAGCTTTCTTT.

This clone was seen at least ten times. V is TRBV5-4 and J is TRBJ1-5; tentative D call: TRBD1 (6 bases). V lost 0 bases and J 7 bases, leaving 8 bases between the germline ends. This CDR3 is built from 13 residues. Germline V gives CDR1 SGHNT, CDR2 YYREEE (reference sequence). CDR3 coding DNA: TGTGCCAGCAGCTTGGGACAGGACCAGCCCCAGCATTTT. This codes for CASSLGQDQPQHF.

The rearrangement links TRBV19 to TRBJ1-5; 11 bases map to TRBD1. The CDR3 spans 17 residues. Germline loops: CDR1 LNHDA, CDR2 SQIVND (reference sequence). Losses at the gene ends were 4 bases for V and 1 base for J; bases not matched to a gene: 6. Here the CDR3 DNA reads TGTGCCAGTAGTAAGGGGGGACAGGGGGTGAGCAATCAGCCCCAGCATTTT. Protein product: CASSKGGQGVSNQPQHF. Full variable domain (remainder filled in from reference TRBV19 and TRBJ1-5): DGGITQSPKYLFRKEGQNVTLSCEQNLNHDAMYWYRQDPGQGLRLIYYSQIVNDFQKGDIAEGYSVSREKKESFPLTVTSAQKNPTAFYLCASSKGGQGVSNQPQHFGDGTRLSIL.

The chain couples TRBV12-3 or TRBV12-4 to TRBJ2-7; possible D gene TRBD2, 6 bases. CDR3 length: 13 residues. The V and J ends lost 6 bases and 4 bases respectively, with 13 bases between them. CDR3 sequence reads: CASSPRGWYEQYF. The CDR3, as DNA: TGTGCCAGCAGCCCACGGGGGTGGTACGAGCAGTACTTC.

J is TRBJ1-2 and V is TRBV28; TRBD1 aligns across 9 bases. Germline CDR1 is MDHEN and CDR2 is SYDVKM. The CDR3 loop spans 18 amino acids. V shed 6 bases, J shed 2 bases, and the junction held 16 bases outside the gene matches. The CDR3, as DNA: TGTGCCAGCAGCCCAGCGGCCGCGGGACAGGGATCGAACTATGGCTACACCTTC. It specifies CASSPAAAGQGSNYGYTF.

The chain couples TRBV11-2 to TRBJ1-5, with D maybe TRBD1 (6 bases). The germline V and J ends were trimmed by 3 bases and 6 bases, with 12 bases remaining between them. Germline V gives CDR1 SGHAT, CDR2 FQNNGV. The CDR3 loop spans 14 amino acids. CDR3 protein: CASSLTQGLQPQHF. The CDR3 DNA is TGTGCCAGCAGCTTGACACAGGGCCTTCAGCCCCAGCATTTT.

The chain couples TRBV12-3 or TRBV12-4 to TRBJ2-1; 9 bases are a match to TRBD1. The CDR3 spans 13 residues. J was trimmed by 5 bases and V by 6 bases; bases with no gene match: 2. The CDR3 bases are TGTGCCAGCAGGTACAGGGGGCACAATGAGCAGTTCTTC. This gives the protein CASRYRGHNEQFF.

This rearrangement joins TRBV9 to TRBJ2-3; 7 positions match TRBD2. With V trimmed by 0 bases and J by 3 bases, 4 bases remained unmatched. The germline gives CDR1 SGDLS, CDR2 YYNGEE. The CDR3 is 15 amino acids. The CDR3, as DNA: TGTGCCAGCAGCGTAGCTAGCGGACGGACAGATACGCAGTATTTT. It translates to CASSVASGRTDTQYF.

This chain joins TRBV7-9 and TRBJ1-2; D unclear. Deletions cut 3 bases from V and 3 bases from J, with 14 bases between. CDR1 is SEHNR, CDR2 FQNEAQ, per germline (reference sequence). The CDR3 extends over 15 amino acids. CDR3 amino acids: CASSFSEGHYYGYTF. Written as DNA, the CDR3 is TGTGCCAGCAGCTTCTCCGAGGGCCACTACTATGGCTACACCTTC.

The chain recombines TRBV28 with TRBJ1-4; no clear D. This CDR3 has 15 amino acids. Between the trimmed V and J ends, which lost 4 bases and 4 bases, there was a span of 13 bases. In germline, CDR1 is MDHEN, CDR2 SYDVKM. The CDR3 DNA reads TGTGCCAGCAGTTCAGGAGGACGGGGTAATGAAAAACTGTTTTTT. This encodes CASSSGGRGNEKLFF.

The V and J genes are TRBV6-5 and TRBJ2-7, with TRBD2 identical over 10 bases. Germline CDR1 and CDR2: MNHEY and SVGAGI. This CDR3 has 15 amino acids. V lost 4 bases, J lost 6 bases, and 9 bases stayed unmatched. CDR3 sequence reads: CASSSLGIAGGEQYF. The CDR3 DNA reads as TGTGCCAGCAGTTCCCTGGGGATAGCGGGAGGCGAGCAGTACTTC.

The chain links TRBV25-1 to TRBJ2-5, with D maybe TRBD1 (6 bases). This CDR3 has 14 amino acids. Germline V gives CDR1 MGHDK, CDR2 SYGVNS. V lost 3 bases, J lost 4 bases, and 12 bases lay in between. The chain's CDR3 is CASSDTGSRETQYF. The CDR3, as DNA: TGTGCCAGCAGTGATACAGGGTCACGAGAGACCCAGTACTTC. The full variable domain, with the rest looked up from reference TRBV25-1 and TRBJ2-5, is EADIYQTPRYLVIGTGKKITLECSQTMGHDKMYWYQQDPGMELHLIHYSYGVNSTEKGDLSSESTVSRIRTEHFPLTLESARPSHTSQYLCASSDTGSRETQYFGPGTRLLVL.

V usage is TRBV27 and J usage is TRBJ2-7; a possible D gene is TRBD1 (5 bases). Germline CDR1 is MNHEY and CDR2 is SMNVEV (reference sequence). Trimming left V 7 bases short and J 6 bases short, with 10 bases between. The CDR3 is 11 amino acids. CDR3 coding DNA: TGTGCCAGCATAGGGGAACTCGAGCAGTACTTC. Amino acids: CASIGELEQYF.

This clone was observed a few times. CDR3 sequence: CASSQRLAGGPAIYEQYF. The CDR3 DNA sequence: TGTGCCAGCAGCCAACGGCTAGCGGGAGGACCGGCTATCTACGAGCAGTACTTC. This chain uses TRBV3-1 (or the pseudogene TRBV3-2) with TRBJ2-7; 11 bases agree with TRBD2. Germline V CDR1 and CDR2: LGHDT, YNNKEL (reference sequence). V was pared by 2 bases and J by 3 bases, with 12 bases of the junction left unmatched. The length of the CDR3 is 18 residues.

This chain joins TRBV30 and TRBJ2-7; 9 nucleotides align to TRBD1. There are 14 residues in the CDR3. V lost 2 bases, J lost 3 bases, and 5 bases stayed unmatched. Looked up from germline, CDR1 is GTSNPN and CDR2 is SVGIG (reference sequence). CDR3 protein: CAWSPLDRGYEQYF. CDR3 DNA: TGTGCCTGGAGTCCTTTGGACAGGGGCTACGAGCAGTACTTC.

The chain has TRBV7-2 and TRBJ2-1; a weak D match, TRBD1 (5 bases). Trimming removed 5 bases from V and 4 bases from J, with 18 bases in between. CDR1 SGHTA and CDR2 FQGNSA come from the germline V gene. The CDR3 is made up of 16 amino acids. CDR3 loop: CASSPGVRRTYNEQFF. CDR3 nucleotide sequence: TGTGCCAGCAGCCCTGGGGTGCGGCGGACATACAATGAGCAGTTCTTC.

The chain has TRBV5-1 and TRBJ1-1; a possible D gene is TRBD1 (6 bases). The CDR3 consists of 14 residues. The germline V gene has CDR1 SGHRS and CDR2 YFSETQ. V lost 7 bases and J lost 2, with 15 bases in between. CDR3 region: CASGPDSSNTEAFF. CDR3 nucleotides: TGCGCCAGCGGGCCGGACAGCTCTAACACTGAAGCTTTCTTT. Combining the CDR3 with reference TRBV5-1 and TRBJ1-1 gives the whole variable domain KAGVTQTPRYLIKTRGQQVTLSCSPISGHRSVSWYQQTPGQGLQFLFEYFSETQRNKGNFPGRFSGRQFSNSRSEMNVSTLELGDSALYLCASGPDSSNTEAFFGQGTRLTVV.

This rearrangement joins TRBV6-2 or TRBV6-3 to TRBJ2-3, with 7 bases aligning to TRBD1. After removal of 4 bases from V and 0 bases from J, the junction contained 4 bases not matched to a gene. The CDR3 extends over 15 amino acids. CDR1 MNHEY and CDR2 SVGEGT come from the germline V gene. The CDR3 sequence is CASSSTGFSTDTQYF. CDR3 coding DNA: TGTGCCAGCAGTTCGACAGGGTTTAGCACAGATACGCAGTATTTT.